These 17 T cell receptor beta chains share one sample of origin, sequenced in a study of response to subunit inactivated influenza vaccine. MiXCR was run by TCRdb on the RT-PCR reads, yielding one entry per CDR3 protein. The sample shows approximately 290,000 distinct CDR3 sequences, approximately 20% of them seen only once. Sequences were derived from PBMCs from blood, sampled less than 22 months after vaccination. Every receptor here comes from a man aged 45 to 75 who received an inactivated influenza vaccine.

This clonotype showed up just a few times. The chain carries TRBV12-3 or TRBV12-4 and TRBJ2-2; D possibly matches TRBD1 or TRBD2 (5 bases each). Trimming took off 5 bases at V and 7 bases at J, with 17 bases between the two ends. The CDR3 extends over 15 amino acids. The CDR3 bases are TGTGCCAGCAGTGGGACGGTGGGGCGGAACGGGGAGCTGTTTTTT. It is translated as CASSGTVGRNGELFF.

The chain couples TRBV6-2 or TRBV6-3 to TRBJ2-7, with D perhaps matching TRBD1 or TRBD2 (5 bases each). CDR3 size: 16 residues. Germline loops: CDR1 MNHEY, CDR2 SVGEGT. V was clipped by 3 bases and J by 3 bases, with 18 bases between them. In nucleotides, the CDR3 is TGTGCCAGCAGTTATACTCTTTGGGACGGCCTCTACGAGCAGTACTTC. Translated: CASSYTLWDGLYEQYF.

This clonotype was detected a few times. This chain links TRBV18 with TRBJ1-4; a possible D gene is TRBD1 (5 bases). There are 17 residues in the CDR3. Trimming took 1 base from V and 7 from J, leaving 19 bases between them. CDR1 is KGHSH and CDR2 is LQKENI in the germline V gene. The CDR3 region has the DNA TGTGCCAGCTCACCACGTGAATGGACAACTTCTAGTGAAAAACTGTTTTTT. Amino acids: CASSPREWTTSSEKLFF.

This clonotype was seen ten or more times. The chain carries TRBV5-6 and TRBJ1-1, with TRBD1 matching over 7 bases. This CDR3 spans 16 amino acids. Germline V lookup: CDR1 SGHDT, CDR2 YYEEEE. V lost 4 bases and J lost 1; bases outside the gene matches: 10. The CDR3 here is CASSVTGEWANTEAFF. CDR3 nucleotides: TGTGCCAGCAGCGTTACAGGGGAGTGGGCGAACACTGAAGCTTTCTTT.

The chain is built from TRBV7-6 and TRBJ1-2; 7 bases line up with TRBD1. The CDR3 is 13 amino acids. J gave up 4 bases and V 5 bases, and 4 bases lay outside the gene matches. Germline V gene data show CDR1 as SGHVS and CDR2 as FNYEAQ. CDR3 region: CASSEGQAYGYTF. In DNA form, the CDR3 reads TGTGCCAGCAGCGAAGGACAGGCCTATGGCTACACCTTC.

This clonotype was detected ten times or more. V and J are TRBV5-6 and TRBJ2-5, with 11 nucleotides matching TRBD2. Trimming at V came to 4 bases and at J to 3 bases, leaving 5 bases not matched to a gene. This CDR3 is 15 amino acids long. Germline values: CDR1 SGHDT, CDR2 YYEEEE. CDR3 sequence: CASSHAGLAEETQYF. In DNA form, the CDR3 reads TGTGCCAGCAGCCATGCGGGACTAGCGGAAGAGACCCAGTACTTC.

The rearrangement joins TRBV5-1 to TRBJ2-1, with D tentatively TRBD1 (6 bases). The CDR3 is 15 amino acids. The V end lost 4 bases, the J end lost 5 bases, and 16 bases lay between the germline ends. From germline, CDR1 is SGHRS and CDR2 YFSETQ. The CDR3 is CASSTQGNRNNEQFF. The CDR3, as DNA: TGCGCCAGCAGCACTCAGGGGAACAGGAACAATGAGCAGTTCTTC.

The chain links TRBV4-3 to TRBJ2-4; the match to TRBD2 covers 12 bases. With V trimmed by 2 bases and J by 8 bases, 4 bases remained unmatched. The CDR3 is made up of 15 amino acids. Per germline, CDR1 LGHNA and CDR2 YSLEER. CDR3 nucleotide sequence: TGCGCCAGCAGCCAAACGACTAGCGGGAGTGACATTCAGTACTTC. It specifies CASSQTTSGSDIQYF.

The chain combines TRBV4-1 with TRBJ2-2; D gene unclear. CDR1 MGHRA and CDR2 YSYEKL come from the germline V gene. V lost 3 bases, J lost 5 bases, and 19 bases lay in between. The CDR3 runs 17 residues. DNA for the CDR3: TGCGCCAGCAGCCATGTCCCTCGCGGAAAGAAGACCGGGGAGCTGTTTTTT. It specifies CASSHVPRGKKTGELFF.

This CDR3 is CSASTSGRYEQYF. The CDR3 DNA reads as TGCAGTGCTAGTACTAGCGGGAGGTACGAGCAGTACTTC. V is TRBV20-1 and J is TRBJ2-7; 12 positions match TRBD2. Trimming took 3 bases from V and 4 from J; bases not matched to a gene: 1. The CDR3 length is 13 residues. Per the germline V gene, CDR1 is DFQATT and CDR2 is SNEGSKA (reference sequence).

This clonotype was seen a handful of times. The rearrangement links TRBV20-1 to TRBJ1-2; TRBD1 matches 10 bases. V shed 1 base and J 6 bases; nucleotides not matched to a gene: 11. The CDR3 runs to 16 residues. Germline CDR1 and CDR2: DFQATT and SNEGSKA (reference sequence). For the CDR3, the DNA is TGCAGTGCTAGAGTGTTAAGGGACAGGGGATTCAATGGCTACACCTTC. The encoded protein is CSARVLRDRGFNGYTF.

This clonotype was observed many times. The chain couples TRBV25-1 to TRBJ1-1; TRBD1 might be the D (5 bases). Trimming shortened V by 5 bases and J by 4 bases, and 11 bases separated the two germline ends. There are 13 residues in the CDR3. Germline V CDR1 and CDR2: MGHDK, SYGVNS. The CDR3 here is CASSLGEVTEAFF. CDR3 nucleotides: TGTGCCAGCAGTTTGGGGGAGGTCACTGAAGCTTTCTTT.

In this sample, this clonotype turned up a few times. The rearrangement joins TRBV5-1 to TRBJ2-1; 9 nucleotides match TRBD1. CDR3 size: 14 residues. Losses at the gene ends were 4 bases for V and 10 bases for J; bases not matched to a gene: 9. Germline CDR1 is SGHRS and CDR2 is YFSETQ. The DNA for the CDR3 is TGCGCCAGCAGCGCAACAACAGGGGGCAGGGAGCAGTTCTTC. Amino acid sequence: CASSATTGGREQFF. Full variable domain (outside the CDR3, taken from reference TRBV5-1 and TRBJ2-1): KAGVTQTPRYLIKTRGQQVTLSCSPISGHRSVSWYQQTPGQGLQFLFEYFSETQRNKGNFPGRFSGRQFSNSRSEMNVSTLELGDSALYLCASSATTGGREQFFGPGTRLTVL.

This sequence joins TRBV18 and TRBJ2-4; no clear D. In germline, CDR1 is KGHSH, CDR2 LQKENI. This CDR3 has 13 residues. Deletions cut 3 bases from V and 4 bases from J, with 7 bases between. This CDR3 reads CASSPPQKNIQYF. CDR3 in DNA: TGTGCCAGCTCACCCCCACAGAAAAACATTCAGTACTTC.

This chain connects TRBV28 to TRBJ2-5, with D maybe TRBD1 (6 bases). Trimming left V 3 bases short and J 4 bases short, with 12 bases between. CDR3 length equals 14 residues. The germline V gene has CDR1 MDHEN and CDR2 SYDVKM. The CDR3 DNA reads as TGTGCCAGCAGTTTTGGACAGACGGGAGAGACCCAGTACTTC. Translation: CASSFGQTGETQYF.

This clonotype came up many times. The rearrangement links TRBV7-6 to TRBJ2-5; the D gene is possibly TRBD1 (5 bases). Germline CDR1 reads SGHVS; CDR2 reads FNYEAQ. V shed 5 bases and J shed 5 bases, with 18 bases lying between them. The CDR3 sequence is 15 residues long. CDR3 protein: CASSNYPRQLETQYF. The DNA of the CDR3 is TGTGCCAGCAGCAACTACCCCCGACAGTTGGAGACCCAGTACTTC.

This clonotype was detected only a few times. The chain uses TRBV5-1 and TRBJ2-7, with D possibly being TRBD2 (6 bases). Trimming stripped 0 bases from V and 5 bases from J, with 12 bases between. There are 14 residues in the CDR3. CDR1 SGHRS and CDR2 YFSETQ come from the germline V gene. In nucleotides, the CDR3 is TGCGCCAGCAGCTTGGACCTCCCGGGGGACGAGCAGTACTTC. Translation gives CASSLDLPGDEQYF.